The 23 T cell receptor beta chains reported below all come from one sample, sequenced in a study of T cell repertoires in cytomegalovirus infection. These receptors lack a known antigen. TCRdb independently ran MiXCR on the reads; one entry per CDR3 protein. The table records 700,000 to 850,000 distinct CDR3 sequences, less than 35% of them present only once. The sample consisted of cultured CD8+ T cells from PBMCs, taken from culture after CMV antigen stimulation. These TCRs come from a human donor in good health (CMV status not recorded). Some clones in this sample may be carry-over from other donors' samples.

The rearrangement links TRBV9 to TRBJ2-1, with D possibly being TRBD2 (6 bases). CDR3 length: 15 amino acids. Looked up from germline, CDR1 is SGDLS and CDR2 is YYNGEE. Trimming cost V 0 bases and J 1 base, with 8 bases left between them. This CDR3 is CASSVDAGSYNEQFF. The CDR3 nucleotides read TGTGCCAGCAGCGTAGATGCGGGGTCCTACAATGAGCAGTTCTTC.

The chain combines TRBV6-1 with TRBJ2-1, with D perhaps given as TRBD1 or TRBD2 (5 bases each). CDR3 length equals 16 residues. Per germline, CDR1 MNHNS and CDR2 SASEGT. V dropped 5 bases and J dropped 3 bases, with 17 bases sitting between them. CDR3 sequence: CASSFGTASNYNEQFF. CDR3 DNA sequence: TGTGCCAGCAGTTTTGGGACGGCCAGCAACTACAATGAGCAGTTCTTC.

This clonotype has a handful of counts. The rearrangement joins TRBV6-5 to TRBJ2-3; TRBD2 matches at 10 bases. V trimming: 0 bases; J trimming: 4 bases; junction bases outside the gene matches: 7. The CDR3 length is 17 residues. The germline V gene has CDR1 MNHEY and CDR2 SVGAGI. The CDR3 loop reads CASSYSRVAGGSDTQYF. DNA of the CDR3: TGTGCCAGCAGTTACTCGAGGGTAGCGGGGGGCTCAGATACGCAGTATTTT.

The chain couples TRBV6-5 to TRBJ1-1, with D perhaps TRBD1 (6 bases). Germline loops: CDR1 MNHEY, CDR2 SVGAGI. The length of the CDR3 is 13 residues. V gave up 5 bases and J gave up 6 bases, with 13 bases separating them. In nucleotides, the CDR3 is TGTGCCAGCAGTAAGGGGGGGGTGGCTGAAGCTTTCTTT. It is translated as CASSKGGVAEAFF.

The chain combines TRBV4-1 with TRBJ2-5; no reliable D call. The CDR3 loop spans 16 amino acids. Trimming left V 1 base short and J 2 bases short, with 14 bases between. Germline-derived CDR1 and CDR2 are MGHRA and YSYEKL. CDR3 in amino acids: CASSQAVKAFQETQYF. The CDR3 DNA sequence: TGCGCCAGCAGCCAAGCCGTTAAGGCTTTTCAAGAGACCCAGTACTTC.

The chain has TRBV7-9 and TRBJ2-2, with TRBD2 as a possible D gene (6 bases). Trimming stripped 5 bases from V and 6 bases from J, with 10 bases between. CDR3 length: 13 amino acids. Per the germline V gene, CDR1 is SEHNR and CDR2 is FQNEAQ (reference sequence). In DNA, the CDR3 is TGTGCCAGCAGCCATGGGGAGGCCGGGGAGCTGTTTTTT. Residues: CASSHGEAGELFF.

The chain is built from TRBV6-4 and TRBJ2-5; weak D call: TRBD2 (5 bases). Germline V lookup: CDR1 MRHNA, CDR2 SNTAGT. Trimming removed 6 bases from V and 9 bases from J, with 17 bases in between. The CDR3 has 13 residues. The CDR3, as DNA: TGTGCCAGCAGGGATGACCCGGGGATGGCCCAGTACTTC. The encoded protein is CASRDDPGMAQYF.

This rearrangement joins TRBV14 to TRBJ2-2; no clear D gene. Germline assignment: CDR1 SGHDN and CDR2 FVKESK. The CDR3 consists of 14 residues. V lost 2 bases, J lost 1 base, and 5 bases lay in between. In DNA, the CDR3 is TGTGCCAGCAGCCAACTCCGGAACACCGGGGAGCTGTTTTTT. Translated: CASSQLRNTGELFF.

This chain connects TRBV12-3 or TRBV12-4 to TRBJ2-7, with D possibly called TRBD1 or TRBD2 (6 bases each). Between the trimmed V and J ends, which lost 3 bases and 3 bases, there was a span of 12 bases. The CDR3 has 14 amino acids. CDR3 nucleotide sequence: TGTGCCAGCAGTTTGATCGGGGGCGGCTACGAGCAGTACTTC. This translates into CASSLIGGGYEQYF.

The chain links TRBV18 to TRBJ2-7; D is undetermined. The CDR3 loop spans 14 amino acids. Trimming left V 0 bases short and J 1 base short, with 7 bases between. Looked up from germline, CDR1 is KGHSH and CDR2 is LQKENI. The CDR3: CASSPPGFSYEQYF. As DNA, the CDR3 is TGTGCCAGCTCACCACCAGGATTTTCCTACGAGCAGTACTTC.

This clonotype showed up many times. V is TRBV7-2 and J is TRBJ1-3; D is uncertain. The CDR3 extends over 15 amino acids. V lost 0 bases and J lost 7, with 13 bases in between. Per germline, CDR1 SGHTA and CDR2 FQGNSA. CDR3 in DNA: TGTGCCAGCAGCTTAGCGGCCGACCTTTTCAACACCATATATTTT. Encoded protein: CASSLAADLFNTIYF.

This clonotype was seen a handful of times. The J gene is TRBJ2-1, the V gene TRBV15; TRBD2 matches at 8 bases. The CDR3 has 14 amino acids. Germline V gene data show CDR1 as LNHNV and CDR2 as YYDKDF (reference sequence). With 2 bases clipped from V and 7 bases from J, the junction kept 4 bases outside the gene matches. The CDR3 protein is CATSRPGGRNEQFF. CDR3 DNA: TGTGCCACCAGCAGACCGGGGGGGAGGAATGAGCAGTTCTTC.

This clonotype was detected a few times. CDR3 region: CASSYGTHEQYV. The CDR3 DNA reads as TGTGCCAGCAGTTACGGGACCCACGAGCAGTACGTC. This chain joins TRBV6-2 or TRBV6-3 and TRBJ2-7; D assignment may be TRBD1 or TRBD2 (5 bases each). V lost 2 bases and J 5 bases, leaving 7 bases between the germline ends. The germline V gene has CDR1 MNHEY and CDR2 SVGEGT. This CDR3 comprises 12 residues.

This clonotype was counted only a few times. The CDR3 loop reads CASSTGQEGYQETQYF. The CDR3 DNA reads TGCGCCAGCAGCACTGGACAGGAGGGATACCAAGAGACCCAGTACTTC. The J gene is TRBJ2-5, the V gene TRBV5-1, with D tentatively TRBD1 (7 bases). Germline loops: CDR1 SGHRS, CDR2 YFSETQ. Trimming stripped 4 bases from V and 0 bases from J, with 16 bases between. This CDR3 comprises 16 residues.

As concerns this clonotype: The junction differs from germline at one of its ends, possibly a read error. This chain connects TRBV6-1 to TRBJ2-5, with D unclear. Germline loops: CDR1 MNHNS, CDR2 SASEGT. This CDR3 contains 14 residues. CDR3 in amino acids: CANSEFNSFDTQYF. The CDR3 nucleotides read TGTGCCAACAGTGAATTCAACTCCTTCGATACCCAGTACTTC.

This clonotype was detected ten times or more. The chain links TRBV12-3 or TRBV12-4 to TRBJ2-1; TRBD2 matches at 7 bases. J lost 9 bases, V lost 3 bases, and 11 bases had no gene match. The CDR3 length is 15 residues. The CDR3, as DNA: TGTGCCAGCAGTTTTCGGGGGGAAGAGGGCTCTGAGCAGTTCTTC. It encodes CASSFRGEEGSEQFF.

The V gene is TRBV28, the J gene TRBJ2-7, with D possibly TRBD1 on 6 matching bases. Germline assignment: CDR1 MDHEN and CDR2 SYDVKM. This CDR3 has 17 amino acids. V lost 3 bases and J 0 bases, leaving 18 bases between the germline ends. The CDR3 protein is CASSFNRVKGNSYEQYV. CDR3 sequence (DNA): TGTGCCAGCAGTTTCAACAGGGTTAAAGGGAACTCCTACGAGCAGTACGTC.

The V gene is TRBV4-2, the J gene TRBJ2-3; no definite D call. The CDR3 covers 15 residues. The germline CDR1 and CDR2 sequences are LGHNA and YNFKEQ. Deletions cut 0 bases from V and 2 bases from J, with 9 bases between. DNA of the CDR3: TGTGCCAGCAGCCAAGACAGTAGCTTCACAGATACGCAGTATTTT. Protein: CASSQDSSFTDTQYF.

This chain links TRBV19 with TRBJ2-7, with 9 bases lining up with TRBD2. The junction had 2 bases not matched to a gene; V was cut back by 1 base and J by 7 bases. The length of the CDR3 is 13 residues. Germline V gene data show CDR1 as LNHDA and CDR2 as SQIVND (reference sequence). CDR3 DNA sequence: TGTGCCAGTAGTATAGGCGGACTAGCGGAGCAGTACGTC. It translates to CASSIGGLAEQYV.

V gene TRBV2 combines with J gene TRBJ2-7, with a tentative D call TRBD2 (6 bases). The CDR3 has 16 residues. Germline-derived CDR1 and CDR2 are SNHLY and FYNNEI. The V and J ends lost 8 bases and 1 base respectively, with 21 bases between them. CDR3 residues: CASSAYDQAGSYEQYF. The CDR3 DNA sequence: TGTGCCAGCTCCGCCTACGACCAAGCGGGTTCCTACGAGCAGTACTTC. Looking up the rest from reference TRBV2 and TRBJ2-7 gives the full variable domain: EPEVTQTPSHQVTQMGQEVILRCVPISNHLYFYWYRQILGQKVEFLVSFYNNEISEKSEIFDDQFSVERPDGSNFTLKIRSTKLEDSAMYFCASSAYDQAGSYEQYFGPGTRLTVT.

This clonotype appeared a few times. The rearrangement joins TRBV7-6 to TRBJ2-3, with 11 bases aligning to TRBD2. V gave up 5 bases and J gave up 3 bases; unmatched junction bases: 7. There are 16 residues in the CDR3. Germline-derived CDR1 and CDR2 are SGHVS and FNYEAQ. The CDR3 here is CASSPPSGGWTDTQYF. CDR3 nucleotide sequence: TGTGCCAGCAGCCCACCTAGCGGGGGGTGGACAGATACGCAGTATTTT.

The sample holds a few counts of this clonotype. The J gene is TRBJ2-1, the V gene TRBV4-1; D not resolved. Germline loops: CDR1 MGHRA, CDR2 YSYEKL. The CDR3 runs 14 residues. Trimming cost V 5 bases and J 3 bases, with 11 bases left between them. The DNA of the CDR3 is TGCGCCAGCAGCTCACCGCTAGACTACAATGAGCAGTTCTTC. Its translation: CASSSPLDYNEQFF.

There are a few counts of this clonotype. The chain combines TRBV19 with TRBJ2-7; D is ambiguous. The CDR3 extends over 12 amino acids. The ends were cut back, 8 bases at V and 6 bases at J, with 14 bases in the middle. In germline, CDR1 is LNHDA, CDR2 SQIVND (reference sequence). The CDR3 loop is CASGPGPAEQYF. CDR3 DNA sequence: TGTGCCAGTGGACCGGGCCCCGCCGAGCAGTACTTC.